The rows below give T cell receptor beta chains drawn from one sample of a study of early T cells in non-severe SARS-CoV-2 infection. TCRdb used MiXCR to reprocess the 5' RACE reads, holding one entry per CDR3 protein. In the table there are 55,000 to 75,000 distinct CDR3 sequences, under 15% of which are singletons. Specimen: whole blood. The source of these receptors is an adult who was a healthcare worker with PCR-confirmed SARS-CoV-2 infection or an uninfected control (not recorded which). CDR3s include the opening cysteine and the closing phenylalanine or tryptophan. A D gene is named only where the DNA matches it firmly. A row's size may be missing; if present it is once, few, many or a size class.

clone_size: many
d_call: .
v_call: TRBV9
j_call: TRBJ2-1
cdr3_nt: TGTGCCAGCAGCGTAGAAGAGGGCCCCTACAATGAGCAGTTCTTC
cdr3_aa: CASSVEEGPYNEQFF

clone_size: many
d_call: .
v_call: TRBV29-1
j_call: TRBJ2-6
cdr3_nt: TGCAGCGTTGAAAAGGGCCCTGGGGCCAACGTCCTGACTTTC
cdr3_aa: CSVEKGPGANVLTF

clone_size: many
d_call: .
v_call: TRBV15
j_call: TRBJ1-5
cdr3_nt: TGTGCCACCAGCAGTATGTCAGGGAGCAATCAGCCCCAGCATTTT
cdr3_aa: CATSSMSGSNQPQHF

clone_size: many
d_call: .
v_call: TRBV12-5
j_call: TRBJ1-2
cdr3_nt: TGTGCTAGTGGTTTGGACATGGGCTACACCTTC
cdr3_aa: CASGLDMGYTF

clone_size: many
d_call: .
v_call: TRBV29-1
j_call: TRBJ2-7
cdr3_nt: TGCAGCATCAGGAAGGGGAACAGCCACGAGCAGTACTTC
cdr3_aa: CSIRKGNSHEQYF

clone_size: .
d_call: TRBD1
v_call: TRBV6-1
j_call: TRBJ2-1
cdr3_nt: TGTGCCAGCAGTGTCCCGACAGGGGGCCAAAGGAATGAGCAGTTCTTC
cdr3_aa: CASSVPTGGQRNEQFF

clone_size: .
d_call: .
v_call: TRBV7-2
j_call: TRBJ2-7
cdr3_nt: TGTGCCAGCAGCACCGGGACCGGCGAACAGTACTTC
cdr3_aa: CASSTGTGEQYF

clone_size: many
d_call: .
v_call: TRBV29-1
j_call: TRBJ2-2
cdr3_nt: TGCAGCGTTGCTAAGGGGGCCGGGGAGCTGTTTTTT
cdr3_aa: CSVAKGAGELFF

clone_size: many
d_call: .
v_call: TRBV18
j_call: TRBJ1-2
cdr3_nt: TGTGCCAGCTCACCAGGAGGGGGCTACACCTTC
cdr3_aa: CASSPGGGYTF

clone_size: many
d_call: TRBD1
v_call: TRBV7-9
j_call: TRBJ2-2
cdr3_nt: TGTGCCAGCACCGCAACAGGGGTGAACACCGGGGAGCTGTTTTTT
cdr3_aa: CASTATGVNTGELFF